The source of this TCR beta chain is a study of T cells in women clearing cervical HPV infection. As for this clone: The sequenced fragment ends 3 residues before the CDR3 boundary, so the rest is inferred from the germline J gene.

The CDR3 spans 14 residues. Germline loops: CDR1 KGHSH, CDR2 LQKENI. The V end lost 3 bases, the J end lost 7 bases, and 13 bases lay between the germline ends. MY09/MY11 PCR detected cervical HPV DNA; dot-blot assigned genotypes. Produced via immunoSEQ multiplex PCR; TCRdb's table is partial and in-frame only. Here the sample table reports over 25,000 clones. V usage is TRBV18 and J usage is TRBJ1-5; tentative D call: TRBD1 (6 bases). The sequenced material came from blood buffy coat. The receptor was isolated from a woman between 18 and 69 years old with a cervical HPV16 infection that either progressed to CIN3+ or cleared (not recorded which). The CDR3 protein is CASSPKQGGQPQHF. Incomplete CDR3 DNA: TGTGCCAGCTCACCTAAACAGGGAGGCCAGCCC.